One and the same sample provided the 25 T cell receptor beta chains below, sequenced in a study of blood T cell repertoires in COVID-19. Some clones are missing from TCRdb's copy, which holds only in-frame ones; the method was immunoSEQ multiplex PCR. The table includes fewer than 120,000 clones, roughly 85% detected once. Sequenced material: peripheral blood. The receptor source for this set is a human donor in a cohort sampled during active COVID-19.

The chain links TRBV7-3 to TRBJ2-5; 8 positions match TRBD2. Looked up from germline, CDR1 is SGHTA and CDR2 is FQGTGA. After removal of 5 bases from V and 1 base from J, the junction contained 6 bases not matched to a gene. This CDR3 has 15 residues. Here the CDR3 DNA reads TGTGCCAGCAGCGAATTAGCGGGATCCCAAGAGACCCAGTACTTC. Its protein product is CASSELAGSQETQYF.

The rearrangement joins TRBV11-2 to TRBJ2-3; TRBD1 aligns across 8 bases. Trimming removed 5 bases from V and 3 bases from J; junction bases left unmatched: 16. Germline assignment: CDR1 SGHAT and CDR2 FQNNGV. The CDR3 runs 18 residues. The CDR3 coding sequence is TGTGCCAGCAGCGCACCGGGACAGGTTCGGAAAGGGACAGATACGCAGTATTTT. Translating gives CASSAPGQVRKGTDTQYF. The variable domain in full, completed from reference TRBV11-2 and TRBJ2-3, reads EAGVAQSPRYKIIEKRQSVAFWCNPISGHATLYWYQQILGQGPKLLIQFQNNGVVDDSQLPKDRFSAERLKGVDSTLKIQPAKLEDSAVYLCASSAPGQVRKGTDTQYFGPGTRLTVL.

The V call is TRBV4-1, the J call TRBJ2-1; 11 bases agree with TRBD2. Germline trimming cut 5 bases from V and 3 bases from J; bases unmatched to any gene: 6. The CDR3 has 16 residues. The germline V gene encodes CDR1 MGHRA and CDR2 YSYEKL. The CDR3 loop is CASSFGTSGSYNEQFF. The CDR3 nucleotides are TGCGCCAGCAGCTTCGGGACTAGCGGTAGCTACAATGAGCAGTTCTTC.

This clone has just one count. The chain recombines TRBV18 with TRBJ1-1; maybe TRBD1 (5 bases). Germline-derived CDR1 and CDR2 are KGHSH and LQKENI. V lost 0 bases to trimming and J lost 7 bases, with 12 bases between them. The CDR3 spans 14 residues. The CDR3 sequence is CASSPPGGSLEAFF. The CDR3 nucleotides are TGTGCCAGCTCACCACCGGGGGGGAGCCTTGAAGCTTTCTTT.

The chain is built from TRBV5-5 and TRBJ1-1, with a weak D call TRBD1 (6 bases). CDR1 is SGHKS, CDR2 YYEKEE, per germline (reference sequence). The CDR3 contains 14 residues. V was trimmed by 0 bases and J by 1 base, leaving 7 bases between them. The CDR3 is CASSLVTGNTEAFF. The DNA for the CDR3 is TGTGCCAGCAGCTTGGTGACAGGGAACACTGAAGCTTTCTTT.

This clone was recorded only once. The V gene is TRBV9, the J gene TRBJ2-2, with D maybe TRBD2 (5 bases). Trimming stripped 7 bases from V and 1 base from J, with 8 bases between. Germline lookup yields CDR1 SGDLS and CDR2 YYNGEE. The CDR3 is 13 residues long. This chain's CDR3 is CASLRGNTGELFF. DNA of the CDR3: TGTGCCAGCTTACGGGGGAACACCGGGGAGCTGTTTTTT.

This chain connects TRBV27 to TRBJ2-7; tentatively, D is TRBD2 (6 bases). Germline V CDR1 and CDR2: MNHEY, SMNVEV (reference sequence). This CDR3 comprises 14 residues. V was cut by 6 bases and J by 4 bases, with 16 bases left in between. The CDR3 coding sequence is TGTGCCAGCAGCCTCAATCGCGGGGTGTACGAGCAGTACTTC. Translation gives CASSLNRGVYEQYF.

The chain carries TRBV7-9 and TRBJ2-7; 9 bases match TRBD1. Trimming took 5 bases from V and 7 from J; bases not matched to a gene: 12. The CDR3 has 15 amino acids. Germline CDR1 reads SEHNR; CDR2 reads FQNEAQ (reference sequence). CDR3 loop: CASSPPGTGYLEQYF. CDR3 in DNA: TGTGCCAGCAGCCCCCCCGGGACAGGGTACCTGGAGCAGTACTTC.

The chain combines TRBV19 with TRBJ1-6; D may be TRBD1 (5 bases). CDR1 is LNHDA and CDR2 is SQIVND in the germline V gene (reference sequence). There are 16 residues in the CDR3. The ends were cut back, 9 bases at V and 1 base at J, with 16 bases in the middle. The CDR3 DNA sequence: TGTGCCAGCCAATTCACCCAGGGATCCTATAATTCACCCCTCCACTTT. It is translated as CASQFTQGSYNSPLHF.

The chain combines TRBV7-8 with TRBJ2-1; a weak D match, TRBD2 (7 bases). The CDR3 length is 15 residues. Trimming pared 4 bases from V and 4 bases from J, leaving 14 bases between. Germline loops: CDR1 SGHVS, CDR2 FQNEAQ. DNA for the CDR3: TGTGCCAGCAGCTGGGGCGGGGGCCAGTACAATGAGCAGTTCTTC. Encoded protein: CASSWGGGQYNEQFF.

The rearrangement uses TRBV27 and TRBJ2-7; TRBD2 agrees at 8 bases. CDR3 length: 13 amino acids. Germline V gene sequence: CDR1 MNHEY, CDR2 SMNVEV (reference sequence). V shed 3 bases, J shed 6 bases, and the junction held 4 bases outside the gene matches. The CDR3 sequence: CASSFAGGVEQYF. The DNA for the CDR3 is TGTGCCAGCAGTTTCGCGGGGGGTGTCGAGCAGTACTTC.

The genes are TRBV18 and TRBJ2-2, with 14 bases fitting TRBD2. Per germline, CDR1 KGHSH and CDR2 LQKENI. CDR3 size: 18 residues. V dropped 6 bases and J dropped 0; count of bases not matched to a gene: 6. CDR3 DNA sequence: TGTGCCAGCTCCCCGCCGGGACTAGCGGGGGCGAACACCGGGGAGCTGTTTTTT. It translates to CASSPPGLAGANTGELFF.

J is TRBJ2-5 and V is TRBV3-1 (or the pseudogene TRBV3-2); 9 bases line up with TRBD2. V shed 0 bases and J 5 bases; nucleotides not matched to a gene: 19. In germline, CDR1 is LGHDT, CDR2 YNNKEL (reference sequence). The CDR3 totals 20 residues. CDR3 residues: CASSQDRPIARREGLETQYF. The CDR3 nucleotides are TGTGCCAGCAGCCAAGATCGGCCGATCGCAAGGCGGGAGGGCCTCGAGACCCAGTACTTC.

CDR3 loop: CAWIPKPGTSGGADTQYF. CDR3 DNA: TGTGCCTGGATCCCGAAGCCCGGGACTAGCGGGGGGGCAGATACGCAGTATTTT. The V and J genes are TRBV30 and TRBJ2-3, with 16 nucleotides matching TRBD2. The trim removed 4 bases at V and 4 bases at J, leaving 11 bases unmatched. Germline V lookup: CDR1 GTSNPN, CDR2 SVGIG (reference sequence). This CDR3 region has 18 residues.

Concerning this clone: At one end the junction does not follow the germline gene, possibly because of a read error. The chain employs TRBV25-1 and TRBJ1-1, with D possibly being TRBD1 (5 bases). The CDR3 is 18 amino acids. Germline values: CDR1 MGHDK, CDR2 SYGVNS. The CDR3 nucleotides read TGTGCCAGCAGTGAAAGCGCTTCTGGAAGGGGTGGGTACACTGAAGCATTCTTT. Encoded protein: CASSESASGRGGYTEAFF.

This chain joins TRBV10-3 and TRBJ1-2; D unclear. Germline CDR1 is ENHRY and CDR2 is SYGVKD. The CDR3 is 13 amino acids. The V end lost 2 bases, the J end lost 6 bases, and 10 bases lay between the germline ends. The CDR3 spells CAISEGGGNGYTF. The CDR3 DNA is TGTGCCATCAGTGAGGGTGGAGGAAATGGCTACACCTTC.

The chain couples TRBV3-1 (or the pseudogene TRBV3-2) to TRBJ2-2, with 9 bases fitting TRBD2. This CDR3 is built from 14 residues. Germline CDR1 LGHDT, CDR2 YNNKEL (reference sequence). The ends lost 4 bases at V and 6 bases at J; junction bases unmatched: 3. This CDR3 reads CASSPGLAAGELFF. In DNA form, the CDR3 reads TGTGCCAGCAGCCCGGGACTAGCTGCCGGGGAGCTGTTTTTT.

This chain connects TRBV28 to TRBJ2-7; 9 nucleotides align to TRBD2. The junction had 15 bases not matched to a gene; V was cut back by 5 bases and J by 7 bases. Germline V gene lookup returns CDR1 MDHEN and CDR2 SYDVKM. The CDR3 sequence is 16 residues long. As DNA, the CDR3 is TGTGCCAGCAGTCCCTCACCGGGACTAGCAACTTGGGAGCAGTACTTC. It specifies CASSPSPGLATWEQYF.

The CDR3 bases are TGTGCCAGCAGTTTATCGGGGTGGGGGGGGAGCAATCAGCCCCAGCATTTT. Translated: CASSLSGWGGSNQPQHF. The genes are TRBV27 and TRBJ1-5; tentatively, D is TRBD1 (5 bases). The CDR3 consists of 17 residues. Germline V gene data show CDR1 as MNHEY and CDR2 as SMNVEV (reference sequence). Trimming cost V 0 bases and J 1 base, with 13 bases left between them.

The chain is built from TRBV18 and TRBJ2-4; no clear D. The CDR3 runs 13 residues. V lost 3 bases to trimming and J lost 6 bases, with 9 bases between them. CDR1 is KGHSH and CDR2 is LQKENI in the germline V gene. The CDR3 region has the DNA TGTGCCAGCTCACCGAAAAGCATAAACATTCAGTACTTC. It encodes CASSPKSINIQYF.

CDR3 nucleotide sequence: TGTGCCAGTAGTCTCGGGATGAACACTGAAGCTTTCTTT. Translated, it gives CASSLGMNTEAFF. V is TRBV19 and J is TRBJ1-1; no clear D gene. Trimming cost V 5 bases and J 0 bases, with 7 bases left between them. Germline V lookup: CDR1 LNHDA, CDR2 SQIVND (reference sequence). This CDR3 spans 13 amino acids.

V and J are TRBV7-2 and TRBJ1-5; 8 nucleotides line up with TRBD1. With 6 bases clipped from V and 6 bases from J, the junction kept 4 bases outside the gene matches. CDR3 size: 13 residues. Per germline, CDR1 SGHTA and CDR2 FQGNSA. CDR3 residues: CASSGQGGQPQHF. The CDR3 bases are TGTGCCAGCAGTGGACAGGGAGGTCAGCCCCAGCATTTT.

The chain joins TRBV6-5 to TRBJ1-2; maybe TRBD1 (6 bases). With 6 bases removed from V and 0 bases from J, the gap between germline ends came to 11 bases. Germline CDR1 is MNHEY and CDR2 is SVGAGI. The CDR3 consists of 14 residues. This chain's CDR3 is CASSRDRSNYGYTF. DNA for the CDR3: TGTGCCAGCAGCCGCGACAGGTCTAACTATGGCTACACCTTC.

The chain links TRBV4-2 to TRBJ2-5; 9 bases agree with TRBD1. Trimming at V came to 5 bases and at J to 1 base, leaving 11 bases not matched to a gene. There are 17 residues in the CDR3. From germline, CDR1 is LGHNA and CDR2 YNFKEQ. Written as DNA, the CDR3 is TGTGCCAGCAGCTCCTACCGAGGGACAGGGAGCCAAGAGACCCAGTACTTC. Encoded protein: CASSSYRGTGSQETQYF.

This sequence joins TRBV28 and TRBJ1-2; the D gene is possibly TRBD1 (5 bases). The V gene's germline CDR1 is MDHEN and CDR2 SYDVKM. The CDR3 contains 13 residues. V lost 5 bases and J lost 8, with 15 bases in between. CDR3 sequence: CASSLPGEYGYTF. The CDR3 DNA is TGTGCCAGCAGTCTGCCGGGGGAATACGGCTACACCTTC.